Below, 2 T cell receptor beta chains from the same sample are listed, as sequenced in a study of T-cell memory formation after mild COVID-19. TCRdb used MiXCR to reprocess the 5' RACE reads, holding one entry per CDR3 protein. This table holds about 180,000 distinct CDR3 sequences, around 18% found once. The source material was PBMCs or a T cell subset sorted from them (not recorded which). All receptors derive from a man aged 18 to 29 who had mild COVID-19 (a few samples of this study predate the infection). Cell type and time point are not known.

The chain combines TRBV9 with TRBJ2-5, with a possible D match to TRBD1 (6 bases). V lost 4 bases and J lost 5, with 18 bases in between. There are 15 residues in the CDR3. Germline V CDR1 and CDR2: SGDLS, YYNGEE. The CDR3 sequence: CASSPRQVPGETQYF. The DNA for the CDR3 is TGTGCCAGCAGCCCTCGACAGGTCCCCGGGGAGACCCAGTACTTC.

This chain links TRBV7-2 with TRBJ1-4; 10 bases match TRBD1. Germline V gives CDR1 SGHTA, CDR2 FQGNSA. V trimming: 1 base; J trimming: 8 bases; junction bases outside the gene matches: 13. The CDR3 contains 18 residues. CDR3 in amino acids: CASSLGHPGQGFGEKLFF. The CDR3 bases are TGTGCCAGCAGCTTAGGCCACCCGGGACAGGGGTTTGGCGAAAAACTGTTTTTT.